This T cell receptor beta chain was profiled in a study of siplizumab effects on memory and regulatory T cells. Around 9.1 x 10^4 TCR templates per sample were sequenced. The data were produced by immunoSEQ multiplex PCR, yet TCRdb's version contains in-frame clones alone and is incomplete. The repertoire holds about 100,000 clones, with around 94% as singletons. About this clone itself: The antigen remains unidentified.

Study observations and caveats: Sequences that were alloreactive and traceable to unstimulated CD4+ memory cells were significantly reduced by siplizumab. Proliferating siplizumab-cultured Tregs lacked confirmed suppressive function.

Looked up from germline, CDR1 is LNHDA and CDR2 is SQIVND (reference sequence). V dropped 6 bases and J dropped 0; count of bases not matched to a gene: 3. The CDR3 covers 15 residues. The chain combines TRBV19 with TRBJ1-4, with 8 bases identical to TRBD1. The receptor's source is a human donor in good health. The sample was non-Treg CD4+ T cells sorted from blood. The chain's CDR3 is CASRDREATNEKLFF. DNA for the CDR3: TGTGCCAGTAGGGACAGGGAAGCAACTAATGAAAAACTGTTTTTT. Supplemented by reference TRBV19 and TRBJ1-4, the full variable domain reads DGGITQSPKYLFRKEGQNVTLSCEQNLNHDAMYWYRQDPGQGLRLIYYSQIVNDFQKGDIAEGYSVSREKKESFPLTVTSAQKNPTAFYLCASRDREATNEKLFFGSGTQLSVL.